Each of the 32 T cell receptor beta chains below was sequenced from the same sample in a study of cytomegalovirus exposure and HLA in healthy donors. Sequencing used immunoSEQ multiplex PCR; TCRdb keeps in-frame clones, though not all of them. The sample shows some 68,000 clones, about 94% of them seen only once. Sequencing was performed on PBMCs. The receptor set was obtained from a man aged 18-30 years in good health and CMV-seropositive.

The chain joins TRBV11-2 to TRBJ2-2; perhaps TRBD1 as D (6 bases). Trimming left V 6 bases short and J 6 bases short, with 17 bases between. This CDR3 spans 15 amino acids. The germline gives CDR1 SGHAT, CDR2 FQNNGV. CDR3 in DNA: TGTGCCAGCAGTGATCAGGGGAGAGGCTCCGGGGAGCTGTTTTTT. As protein: CASSDQGRGSGELFF.

This clone has only one observation. This chain links TRBV7-9 with TRBJ2-3; 8 nucleotides align to TRBD1. The junction had 5 bases not matched to a gene; V was cut back by 5 bases and J by 4 bases. CDR3 size: 14 residues. Germline V gene data show CDR1 as SEHNR and CDR2 as FQNEAQ (reference sequence). In DNA, the CDR3 is TGTGCCAGCAGCCAAGGACAGGGCGCAGATACGCAGTATTTT. Residues: CASSQGQGADTQYF.

The gene calls are TRBV5-4 and TRBJ2-1; 7 nucleotides match TRBD2. With V trimmed by 6 bases and J by 6 bases, 15 bases remained unmatched. Per the germline V gene, CDR1 is SGHNT and CDR2 is YYREEE (reference sequence). The CDR3 runs 16 residues. CDR3 residues: CASMRAGTGGFNEQFF. The CDR3 nucleotides are TGTGCCAGCATGAGAGCGGGGACGGGGGGTTTCAATGAGCAGTTCTTC.

This clone has only one observation. The chain employs TRBV10-3 and TRBJ1-5; 7 nucleotides agree with TRBD1. This CDR3 spans 14 amino acids. Germline lookup yields CDR1 ENHRY and CDR2 SYGVKD. Trimming cost V 6 bases and J 7 bases; bases outside gene matches: 9. CDR3 in DNA: TGTGCCATCAGCCTACAGGGGAAAGGCCAGCCCCAGCATTTT. Translation: CAISLQGKGQPQHF.

This chain connects TRBV5-1 to TRBJ2-1; the D is unclear. V lost 4 bases, J lost 3 bases, and 8 bases lay in between. In germline, CDR1 is SGHRS, CDR2 YFSETQ. The CDR3 is 13 residues long. In DNA, the CDR3 is TGCGCCAGCAGCCCGCGACACTACAATGAGCAGTTCTTC. Protein: CASSPRHYNEQFF. The variable domain in full, completed from reference TRBV5-1 and TRBJ2-1, reads KAGVTQTPRYLIKTRGQQVTLSCSPISGHRSVSWYQQTPGQGLQFLFEYFSETQRNKGNFPGRFSGRQFSNSRSEMNVSTLELGDSALYLCASSPRHYNEQFFGPGTRLTVL.

This clone was seen a single time. The chain couples TRBV12-5 to TRBJ1-1; no definite D call. Trimming cost V 5 bases and J 0 bases, with 19 bases left between them. The CDR3 is 17 residues long. Per germline, CDR1 LGHNT and CDR2 FRNRAP. The CDR3 spells CASGPGGGGFMNTEAFF. CDR3 coding DNA: TGTGCTAGTGGTCCAGGAGGAGGAGGATTTATGAACACTGAAGCTTTCTTT.

Note on this clone: An end of the junction does not agree with germline; a read error may underlie this. The sample has other DNA sequences that encode this CDR3 too. V and J are TRBV29-1 and TRBJ2-2, with D possibly matching TRBD2 (6 bases). The germline V gene encodes CDR1 SQVTM and CDR2 ANQGSEA. The CDR3 spans 15 residues. Here the CDR3 reads CSVGGEGAGTGELFF. CDR3 sequence (DNA): TGCAGCGTTGGTGGTGAGGGAGCGGGCACCGGAGAGCTGTTTTTT.

The rearrangement uses TRBV28 and TRBJ1-4, with 9 positions matching TRBD1. V was pared by 6 bases and J by 5 bases, with 4 bases of the junction left unmatched. Germline V gene sequence: CDR1 MDHEN, CDR2 SYDVKM. The CDR3 runs 14 residues. The CDR3 DNA is TGTGCCAGCAGGAAGACAGGGGGGAATGAAAAACTGTTTTTT. It yields the protein CASRKTGGNEKLFF.

The chain employs TRBV11-2 and TRBJ2-7; the D gene is possibly TRBD1 (5 bases). There are 14 residues in the CDR3. CDR1 and CDR2 (germline): SGHAT, FQNNGV. Trimming took off 0 bases at V and 12 bases at J, with 18 bases between the two ends. In DNA, the CDR3 is TGTGCCAGCAGCTTAGATCTGAACAGGAGAGCCCTGTACTTC. This codes for CASSLDLNRRALYF.

The gene calls are TRBV4-1 and TRBJ2-3; D is possibly TRBD2 (5 bases). V was clipped by 0 bases and J by 6 bases, with 16 bases between them. The germline CDR1 and CDR2 sequences are MGHRA and YSYEKL. CDR3 length: 16 residues. The CDR3 bases are TGCGCCAGCAGCCAAGATGCGGCGGGTGGAGGTGATACGCAGTATTTT. It specifies CASSQDAAGGGDTQYF.

This chain uses TRBV10-1 with TRBJ2-7, with 11 bases fitting TRBD2. The CDR3 runs to 15 residues. The V and J ends lost 6 bases and 2 bases, in that order; junction bases with no gene match: 6. CDR1 is WNHNN, CDR2 SYGVQD, per germline (reference sequence). CDR3 DNA: TGCGCCAGCAGGCTACTAGCGGGAGCTACCTACGAGCAGTACTTC. Translated: CASRLLAGATYEQYF.

V gene TRBV7-9 combines with J gene TRBJ1-1; D may be TRBD1 (6 bases). Trimming removed 9 bases from V and 0 bases from J, with 14 bases in between. The CDR3 contains 14 residues. From germline, CDR1 is SEHNR and CDR2 FQNEAQ (reference sequence). In DNA, the CDR3 is TGTGCCAGTGGGGGGGCCTCCATGAACACTGAAGCTTTCTTT. Its protein product is CASGGASMNTEAFF.

This clone was detected only once. The rearrangement joins TRBV5-1 to TRBJ2-2, with 10 bases identical to TRBD2. Germline CDR1 and CDR2: SGHRS and YFSETQ. J was trimmed by 5 bases and V by 0 bases; bases with no gene match: 1. The CDR3 is made up of 15 amino acids. The CDR3 nucleotides read TGCGCCAGCAGCTTGGAACTAGCGGGGACCGGGGAGCTGTTTTTT. Translated: CASSLELAGTGELFF.

The V call is TRBV11-1, the J call TRBJ1-1, with D perhaps matching TRBD1 (5 bases). The CDR3 has 12 amino acids. The V end lost 5 bases, the J end lost 11 bases, and 15 bases lay between the germline ends. CDR1 SGHAT and CDR2 FQDESV come from the germline V gene (reference sequence). The chain's CDR3 is CASSAQGFDAFF. CDR3 DNA sequence: TGTGCCAGCAGCGCCCAGGGATTCGACGCTTTCTTT.

The CDR3 here is CSVERWGDRGRTEAFF. The CDR3 bases are TGCAGCGTTGAGCGGTGGGGGGACAGGGGGCGAACTGAAGCTTTCTTT. V and J are TRBV29-1 and TRBJ1-1; 12 bases agree with TRBD1. CDR1 SQVTM and CDR2 ANQGSEA come from the germline V gene. The CDR3 totals 16 residues. V shed 3 bases, J shed 5 bases, and the junction held 10 bases outside the gene matches.

This chain links TRBV25-1 with TRBJ2-1; D is ambiguous. The CDR3 is 14 amino acids. From germline, CDR1 is MGHDK and CDR2 SYGVNS. Trimming stripped 1 base from V and 9 bases from J, with 13 bases between. CDR3 sequence reads: CASSEWASSGEQFF. The CDR3 region has the DNA TGTGCCAGCAGTGAATGGGCCTCCTCTGGTGAGCAGTTCTTC.

The V call is TRBV7-2, the J call TRBJ2-1; no reliable D call. Germline V gene sequence: CDR1 SGHTA, CDR2 FQGNSA. V lost 3 bases and J lost 7, with 4 bases in between. This CDR3 region has 11 residues. CDR3 nucleotide sequence: TGTGCCAGCAGCTTCCTGAATGAGCAGTTCTTC. Its protein is CASSFLNEQFF.

The sample holds one count of this clone. The V gene is TRBV6-5, the J gene TRBJ2-3, with D maybe TRBD2 (6 bases). Germline assignment: CDR1 MNHEY and CDR2 SVGAGI. The CDR3 is made up of 13 amino acids. The V end lost 6 bases, the J end lost 6 bases, and 13 bases lay between the germline ends. The CDR3 is CASRSPREDTQYF. CDR3 nucleotide sequence: TGTGCCAGCAGATCCCCCCGGGAGGATACGCAGTATTTT.

To note about this clone: Within the sample, other DNA sequences also encode this same CDR3. The V gene is TRBV25-1, the J gene TRBJ2-3; the D gene is possibly TRBD1 (5 bases). Trimming took off 1 base at V and 3 bases at J, with 5 bases between the two ends. There are 13 residues in the CDR3. Germline V gene sequence: CDR1 MGHDK, CDR2 SYGVNS. The CDR3 DNA sequence: TGTGCCAGCAGTGAATCAGGGACAGATACGCAGTATTTT. The encoded protein is CASSESGTDTQYF.

The rearrangement uses TRBV2 and TRBJ1-2; D may be TRBD1 (5 bases). Germline CDR1 and CDR2: SNHLY and FYNNEI. Trimming removed 5 bases from V and 0 bases from J, with 7 bases in between. The CDR3 is made up of 13 amino acids. CDR3: CASSRTSNYGYTF. The CDR3 DNA sequence: TGTGCCAGCAGTCGGACATCTAACTATGGCTACACCTTC.

This sequence joins TRBV6-1 and TRBJ2-5; the match to TRBD2 covers 10 bases. CDR3 length equals 15 residues. CDR1 and CDR2 from the germline V gene are MNHNS and SASEGT. V was pared by 4 bases and J by 5 bases, with 7 bases of the junction left unmatched. The CDR3 DNA reads as TGTGCCAGCAGTGTTGAAGCGGGAGGGCGCGAGACCCAGTACTTC. Translated, it gives CASSVEAGGRETQYF.

The chain links TRBV28 to TRBJ2-3; TRBD2 agrees at 12 bases. The ends lost 6 bases at V and 1 base at J; junction bases unmatched: 14. In germline, CDR1 is MDHEN, CDR2 SYDVKM. The CDR3 loop spans 19 amino acids. The CDR3: CASSRSGLAGPVRTDTQYF. The CDR3 bases are TGTGCCAGCAGCCGGTCCGGACTAGCGGGACCAGTTCGCACAGATACGCAGTATTTT.

The V call is TRBV15, the J call TRBJ1-3, with 7 nucleotides matching TRBD1. The CDR3 is 16 residues long. Germline assignment: CDR1 LNHNV and CDR2 YYDKDF (reference sequence). V was pared by 5 bases and J by 2 bases, with 9 bases of the junction left unmatched. DNA of the CDR3: TGTGCCACCAGCGTGACAGGGCGTTTGGCTGGAAACACCATATATTTT. Its translation is CATSVTGRLAGNTIYF.

The J gene is TRBJ2-7, the V gene TRBV10-2; TRBD1 aligns across 10 bases. Trimming at V came to 1 base and at J to 3 bases, leaving 9 bases not matched to a gene. The germline gives CDR1 WSHSY, CDR2 SAAADI. The CDR3 is made up of 17 amino acids. The CDR3 here is CASSEFGIGTGDYEQYF. The CDR3 coding sequence is TGCGCCAGCAGTGAGTTCGGGATCGGGACAGGGGACTACGAGCAGTACTTC.

The genes are TRBV5-1 and TRBJ1-1, with D possibly being TRBD1 (5 bases). Germline-derived CDR1 and CDR2 are SGHRS and YFSETQ. Trimming pared 0 bases from V and 7 bases from J, leaving 13 bases between. This CDR3 is 14 amino acids long. The CDR3 nucleotides read TGCGCCAGCAGCTTGGGCCTGGGGGGAAGTGAAGCTTTCTTT. Protein product: CASSLGLGGSEAFF.

The rearrangement joins TRBV7-9 to TRBJ2-3; TRBD1 agrees at 10 bases. The CDR3 contains 16 residues. Germline V gives CDR1 SEHNR, CDR2 FQNEAQ (reference sequence). With 5 bases clipped from V and 4 bases from J, the junction kept 9 bases outside the gene matches. CDR3 loop: CASSAPGQGFSDTQYF. The CDR3 nucleotides are TGTGCCAGCAGCGCCCCGGGACAGGGGTTTTCAGATACGCAGTATTTT.

The chain carries TRBV4-1 and TRBJ1-5, with a weak D call TRBD1 (6 bases). The CDR3 runs to 15 residues. The germline V and J ends were trimmed by 0 bases and 4 bases, with 10 bases remaining between them. Looked up from germline, CDR1 is MGHRA and CDR2 is YSYEKL. CDR3 amino acids: CASSQDTRGNQPQHF. The CDR3 DNA reads TGCGCCAGCAGCCAAGATACCAGGGGAAATCAGCCCCAGCATTTT.

The V gene is TRBV5-1, the J gene TRBJ2-7; no reliable D call. Germline loops: CDR1 SGHRS, CDR2 YFSETQ. V lost 1 base and J lost 2, with 10 bases in between. The CDR3 extends over 14 amino acids. The CDR3 spells CASSLRVVPYEQYF. In DNA form, the CDR3 reads TGCGCCAGCAGCTTGCGGGTGGTACCCTACGAGCAGTACTTC. Drawing the rest from reference TRBV5-1 and TRBJ2-7, the complete variable domain is KAGVTQTPRYLIKTRGQQVTLSCSPISGHRSVSWYQQTPGQGLQFLFEYFSETQRNKGNFPGRFSGRQFSNSRSEMNVSTLELGDSALYLCASSLRVVPYEQYFGPGTRLTVT.

The chain uses TRBV7-9 and TRBJ2-3; D is unresolved. The germline V gene encodes CDR1 SEHNR and CDR2 FQNEAQ (reference sequence). The V gene lost 7 bases and the J gene lost 4 bases, with 12 bases spanning the gap. The CDR3 extends over 13 amino acids. The CDR3 DNA reads TGTGCCAGCATTTGGGCGTTCTCAGATACGCAGTATTTT. Protein product: CASIWAFSDTQYF. Combining the CDR3 with reference TRBV7-9 and TRBJ2-3 gives the whole variable domain DTGVSQNPRHKITKRGQNVTFRCDPISEHNRLYWYRQTLGQGPEFLTYFQNEAQLEKSRLLSDRFSAERPKGSFSTLEIQRTEQGDSAMYLCASIWAFSDTQYFGPGTRLTVL.

The chain joins TRBV6-6 to TRBJ2-7, with 8 bases fitting TRBD2. Germline CDR1 and CDR2: MNHNY and SVGAGI (reference sequence). The CDR3 spans 16 residues. The V and J ends lost 0 bases and 4 bases, in that order; junction bases with no gene match: 8. The CDR3: CASSYSGTGGQYEQYF. The CDR3 DNA reads as TGTGCCAGCAGTTACTCGGGGACGGGGGGGCAGTACGAGCAGTACTTC.

V usage is TRBV4-1 and J usage is TRBJ2-1; 13 positions agree with TRBD2. CDR3 length equals 17 residues. Germline CDR1 is MGHRA and CDR2 is YSYEKL. Unmatched junction bases numbered 7, after V lost 4 bases and J lost 4 bases. The CDR3 loop is CASSLYRTSGRYNEQFF. In DNA, the CDR3 is TGCGCCAGCAGCCTTTACCGGACTAGCGGGAGATACAATGAGCAGTTCTTC.

The chain combines TRBV7-3 with TRBJ2-5; 14 nucleotides agree with TRBD2. The CDR3 spans 17 residues. The V gene end was trimmed by 6 bases and the J gene end by 5 bases; junction bases not matched to a gene: 11. Germline loops: CDR1 SGHTA, CDR2 FQGTGA. The CDR3 protein is CASSQGTSGSSMETQYF. Here the CDR3 DNA reads TGTGCCAGCAGTCAAGGGACTAGCGGGAGCTCGATGGAGACCCAGTACTTC. The entire variable domain, with the rest obtained from reference TRBV7-3 and TRBJ2-5, is as follows: GAGVSQTPSNKVTEKGKYVELRCDPISGHTALYWYRQSLGQGPEFLIYFQGTGAADDSGLPNDRFFAVRPEGSVSTLKIQRTERGDSAVYLCASSQGTSGSSMETQYFGPGTRLLVL.